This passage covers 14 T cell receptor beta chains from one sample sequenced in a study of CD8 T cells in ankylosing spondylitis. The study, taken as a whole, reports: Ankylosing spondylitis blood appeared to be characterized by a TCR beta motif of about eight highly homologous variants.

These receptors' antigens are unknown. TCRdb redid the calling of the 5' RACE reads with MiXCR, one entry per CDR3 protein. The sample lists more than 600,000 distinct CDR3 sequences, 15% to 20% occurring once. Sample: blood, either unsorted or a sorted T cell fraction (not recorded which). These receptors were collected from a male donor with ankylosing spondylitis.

Written as DNA, the CDR3 is TGTGCCAGCAGTCCGACGACTAGCGGGAGGTTAGGTGAGCAGTTCTTC. It codes for CASSPTTSGRLGEQFF. This chain uses TRBV12-3 or TRBV12-4 with TRBJ2-1; 13 nucleotides agree with TRBD2. Losses at the gene ends were 5 bases for V and 9 bases for J; bases not matched to a gene: 10. This CDR3 contains 16 residues.

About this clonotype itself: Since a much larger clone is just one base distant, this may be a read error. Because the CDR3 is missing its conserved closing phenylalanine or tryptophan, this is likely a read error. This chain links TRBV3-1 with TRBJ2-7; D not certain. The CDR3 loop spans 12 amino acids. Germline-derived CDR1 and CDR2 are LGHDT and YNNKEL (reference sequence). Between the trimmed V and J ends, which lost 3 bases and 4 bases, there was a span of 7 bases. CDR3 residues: CASSQAAYEQYL. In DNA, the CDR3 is TGTGCCAGCAGCCAGGCCGCATACGAGCAGTACTTA.

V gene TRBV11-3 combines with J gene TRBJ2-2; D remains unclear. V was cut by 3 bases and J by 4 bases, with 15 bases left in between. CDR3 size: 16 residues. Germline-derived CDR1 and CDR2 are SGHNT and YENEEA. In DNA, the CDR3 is TGTGCCAGCAGCTTGGATCCAGGCCGGTTCACCGGGGAGCTGTTTTTT. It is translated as CASSLDPGRFTGELFF. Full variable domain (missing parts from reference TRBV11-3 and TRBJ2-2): EAGVVQSPRYKIIEKKQPVAFWCNPISGHNTLYWYLQNLGQGPELLIRYENEEAVDDSQLPKDRFSAERLKGVDSTLKIQPAELGDSAVYLCASSLDPGRFTGELFFGEGSRLTVL.

The CDR3 sequence: CASKDSQNTGELFF. The CDR3 DNA reads TGTGCCAGCAAGGACAGCCAGAACACCGGGGAGCTGTTTTTT. The chain carries TRBV2 and TRBJ2-2; a weak D match, TRBD1 (6 bases). The germline CDR1 and CDR2 sequences are SNHLY and FYNNEI. The CDR3 totals 14 residues. Trimming took off 7 bases at V and 1 base at J, with 10 bases between the two ends.

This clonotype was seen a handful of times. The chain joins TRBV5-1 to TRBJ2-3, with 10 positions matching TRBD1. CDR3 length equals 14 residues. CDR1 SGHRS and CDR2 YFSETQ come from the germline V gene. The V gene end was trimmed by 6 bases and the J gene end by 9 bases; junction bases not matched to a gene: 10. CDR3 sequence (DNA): TGCGCCAGCAAATCGACAGGGGGCGCCTGGACGCAGTATTTT. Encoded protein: CASKSTGGAWTQYF.

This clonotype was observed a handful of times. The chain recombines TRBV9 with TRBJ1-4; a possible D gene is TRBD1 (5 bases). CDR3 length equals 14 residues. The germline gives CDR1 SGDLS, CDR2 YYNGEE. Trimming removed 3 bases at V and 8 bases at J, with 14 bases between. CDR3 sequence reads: CASSGRRGFEKLFF. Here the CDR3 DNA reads TGTGCCAGCAGCGGAAGGAGGGGTTTCGAAAAACTGTTTTTT.

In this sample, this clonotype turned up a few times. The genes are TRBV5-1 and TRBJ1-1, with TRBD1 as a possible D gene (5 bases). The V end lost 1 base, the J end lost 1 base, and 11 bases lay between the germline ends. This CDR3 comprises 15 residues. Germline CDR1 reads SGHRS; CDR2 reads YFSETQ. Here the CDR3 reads CASSLLEQANTEAFF. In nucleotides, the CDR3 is TGCGCCAGCAGCTTGTTAGAACAGGCGAACACTGAAGCTTTCTTT.

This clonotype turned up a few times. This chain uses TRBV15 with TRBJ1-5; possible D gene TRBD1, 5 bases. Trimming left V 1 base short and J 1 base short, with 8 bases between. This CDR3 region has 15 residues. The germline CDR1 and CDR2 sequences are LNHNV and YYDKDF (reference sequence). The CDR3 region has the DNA TGTGCCACCAGCAGAGCCGCAGGGAGCAATCAGCCCCAGCATTTT. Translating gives CATSRAAGSNQPQHF.

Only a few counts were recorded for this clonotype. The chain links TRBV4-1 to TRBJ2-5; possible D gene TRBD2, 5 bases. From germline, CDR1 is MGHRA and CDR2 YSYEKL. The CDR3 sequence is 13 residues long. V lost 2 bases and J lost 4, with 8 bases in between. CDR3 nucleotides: TGCGCCAGCAGCCAACTCGGGGTAGAGACCCAGTACTTC. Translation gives CASSQLGVETQYF.

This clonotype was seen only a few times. The DNA of the CDR3 is TGCAGTGCTAGAGATTCAGGGCGGCCCCCCGCAACTAATGAAAAACTGTTTTTT. It is translated as CSARDSGRPPATNEKLFF. The chain combines TRBV20-1 with TRBJ1-4; TRBD1 is a possible D gene (5 bases). The CDR3 covers 18 residues. The V and J ends lost 0 bases and 0 bases respectively, with 17 bases between them. Germline values: CDR1 DFQATT, CDR2 SNEGSKA (reference sequence).

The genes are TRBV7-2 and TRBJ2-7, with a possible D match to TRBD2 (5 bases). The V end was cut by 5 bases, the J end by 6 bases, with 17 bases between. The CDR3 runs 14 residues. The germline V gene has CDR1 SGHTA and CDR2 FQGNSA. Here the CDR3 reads CASSQTSAGGEQYF. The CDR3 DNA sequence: TGTGCCAGCAGCCAGACAAGTGCGGGCGGCGAGCAGTACTTC.

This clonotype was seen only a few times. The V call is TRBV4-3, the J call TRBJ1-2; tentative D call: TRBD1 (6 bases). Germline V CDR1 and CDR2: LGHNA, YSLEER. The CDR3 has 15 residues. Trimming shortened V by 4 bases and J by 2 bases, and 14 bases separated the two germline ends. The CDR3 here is CASSRTENSNYGYTF. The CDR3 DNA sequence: TGCGCCAGCAGCCGGACAGAGAATTCAAACTATGGCTACACCTTC.

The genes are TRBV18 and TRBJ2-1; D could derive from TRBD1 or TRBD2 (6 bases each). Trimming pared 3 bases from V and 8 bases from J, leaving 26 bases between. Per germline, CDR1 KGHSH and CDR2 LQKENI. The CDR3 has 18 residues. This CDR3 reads CASSPGRGLGGSLDEQFF. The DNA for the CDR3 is TGTGCCAGCTCACCCGGTAGGGGTTTAGGGGGGAGCCTCGATGAGCAGTTCTTC.

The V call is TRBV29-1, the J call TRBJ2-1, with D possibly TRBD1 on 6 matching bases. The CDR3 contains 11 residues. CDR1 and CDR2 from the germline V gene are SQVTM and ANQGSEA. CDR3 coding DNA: TGCGGGGGCGTCCTGGGGAATGAGCAGTTCTTC. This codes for CGGVLGNEQFF.